Below are 8 T cell receptor beta chains sequenced from a single sample in a study of memory CD4+ T cells and cytomegalovirus serostatus. The table came from immunoSEQ multiplex PCR; TCRdb's copy has only in-frame clones and leaves some out. Found here are about 40,000 clones, approximately 84% of them singletons; the top ten hold under 0.7%. The sort gate was single viable CD3+CD4+CD8-CD45RO+ cells for memory CD4+ T cells. Material: memory CD4+ T cells from blood. The receptor set was obtained from an adult in good health and CMV-seronegative.

The chain employs TRBV2 and TRBJ2-7; 7 nucleotides agree with TRBD1. Germline CDR1 and CDR2: SNHLY and FYNNEI. The CDR3 consists of 14 residues. V lost 6 bases, J lost 0 bases, and 5 bases stayed unmatched. Written as DNA, the CDR3 is TGTGCCAGCAGACAGGGGTATAACTCCTACGAGCAGTACTTC. Its protein product is CASRQGYNSYEQYF.

The chain links TRBV11-3 to TRBJ2-7; no reliable D call. This CDR3 is built from 15 residues. The V end lost 2 bases, the J end lost 0 bases, and 11 bases lay between the germline ends. Germline V gene sequence: CDR1 SGHNT, CDR2 YENEEA. The CDR3 DNA follows: TGTGCCAGCAGCTTATGCAGGCCGAGCTCCTACGAGCAGTACTTC. The encoded protein is CASSLCRPSSYEQYF.

The chain recombines TRBV6-1 with TRBJ1-1; possibly TRBD1 for D (6 bases). Trimming shortened V by 6 bases and J by 2 bases, and 13 bases separated the two germline ends. Germline V lookup: CDR1 MNHNS, CDR2 SASEGT. CDR3 size: 14 residues. CDR3 residues: CASRGGALNTEAFF. The CDR3 DNA is TGTGCCAGCAGAGGGGGGGCTCTTAACACTGAAGCTTTCTTT.

The V and J genes are TRBV19 and TRBJ2-5; the D call may be TRBD1 or TRBD2 (6 bases each). Germline V CDR1 and CDR2: LNHDA, SQIVND (reference sequence). The CDR3 sequence is 15 residues long. V was cut by 7 bases and J by 4 bases, with 19 bases left in between. CDR3 sequence (DNA): TGTGCCAGTAAACCGTATACGGGGGCCGGAGAGACCCAGTACTTC. Its translation: CASKPYTGAGETQYF.

This chain joins TRBV5-1 and TRBJ1-1; no clear D gene. The CDR3 consists of 15 residues. The V end was cut by 0 bases, the J end by 0 bases, with 9 bases between. Germline lookup yields CDR1 SGHRS and CDR2 YFSETQ. CDR3 in amino acids: CASSLAGRLNTEAFF. CDR3 coding DNA: TGCGCCAGCAGCTTGGCCGGACGGCTGAACACTGAAGCTTTCTTT.

This clone turned up a few times. One end of the junction does not line up with germline, which may come from a read error. This chain joins TRBV7-7 and TRBJ1-1; TRBD1 agrees at 7 bases. The germline gives CDR1 SSHAT, CDR2 FNYEAQ (reference sequence). This CDR3 is 17 amino acids long. CDR3 protein: CASSPNLDRPHQAEAFF. The CDR3 region has the DNA TGTGCTAGCAGCCCCAACTTGGACAGGCCCCACCAGGCTGAAGCTTTCTTT.

This sequence joins TRBV11-2 and TRBJ1-2; D not certain. The V and J ends lost 0 bases and 8 bases respectively, with 10 bases between them. The CDR3 is 13 amino acids. Germline lookup yields CDR1 SGHAT and CDR2 FQNNGV. The CDR3 DNA follows: TGTGCCAGCAGCTTAGAAAACGGCGGAGGCTACACCTTC. Translated, it gives CASSLENGGGYTF.

CDR3 DNA sequence: TGTGCCAGCAGTTCACCTTACTTTTCCTACGAGCAGTACTTC. Amino acid sequence: CASSSPYFSYEQYF. The genes are TRBV6-5 and TRBJ2-7; no clear D. CDR3 length equals 14 residues. The germline V gene encodes CDR1 MNHEY and CDR2 SVGAGI. The V end lost 4 bases, the J end lost 1 base, and 11 bases lay between the germline ends.